The entry below gives a single T cell receptor (beta chain) sequence along with its context. Its antigen remains unknown. Germline V lookup: CDR1 SGHVS, CDR2 FNYEAQ. This CDR3 contains 13 residues. These data belong to a study of CXCR3-negative and CXCR3-positive naive CD8 T cells. Findings of the study overall: Whereas memory cells differed, naive CXCR3-negative and CXCR3-positive cells shared similar TRBV-TRBJ usage. In both naive subsets diversity was comparably high, whereas memory CD8+ cells showed much lower diversity. Naive cells that were CXCR3-positive had more hydrophobic TRB CDR3s (compared with CXCR3-negative naive cells).

It was by 5' RACE with UMI labels that the TRB cDNA libraries were prepared. TCRdb reanalyzed the 5' RACE reads, giving one entry per CDR3 protein sequence and no DNA. The data show tens of thousands of distinct CDR3 sequences, and the top ten clones hold approximately 0.76%. The CD45RO-CCR7+CD27+CD95- phenotype denoted naive CD8+ T cells. The sequencing input was naive CXCR3+ CD8+ T cells from blood. Subset defined: CD45RO-CCR7+CD27+CD95- naive CD8+ T cells expressing CXCR3 (TNR3+). This clonotype was sampled from a human donor in good health. Some clones in this sample may be carry-over from other donors' samples. This chain joins TRBV7-6 and TRBJ2-1; absent DNA, TCRdb's TRBD2 call cannot be checked. This CDR3 reads CACSLSGSNEQFF.